Following are 23 T cell receptor beta chains from one sample sequenced in a study of somatic mutations in cytotoxic T cells in rheumatoid arthritis. Sequenced by immunoSEQ multiplex PCR; TCRdb stores in-frame clones only, minus some. Among under 15,000 clones listed, about 83% were seen once. Sequencing used CD8+ T cells sorted from blood. These receptors were taken from an adult with rheumatoid arthritis.

The chain is built from TRBV6-5 and TRBJ2-7; no reliable D call. Germline V gene data show CDR1 as MNHEY and CDR2 as SVGAGI. The length of the CDR3 is 13 residues. Trimming cost V 0 bases and J 4 bases, with 7 bases left between them. The DNA of the CDR3 is TGTGCCAGCAGTTACTCGTTCACTTACGAGCAGTACTTC. Protein: CASSYSFTYEQYF.

This chain links TRBV6-4 with TRBJ2-3, with D unresolved. Germline values: CDR1 MRHNA, CDR2 SNTAGT. V lost 5 bases and J 4 bases, leaving 13 bases between the germline ends. CDR3 length equals 14 residues. For the CDR3, the DNA is TGTGCCAGCAGTCGAGGCGCTGAGGCAGATACGCAGTATTTT. It is translated as CASSRGAEADTQYF.

This clone was observed once. The chain uses TRBV28 and TRBJ2-7; 7 positions match TRBD1. The CDR3 has 14 residues. The ends lost 3 bases at V and 2 bases at J; junction bases unmatched: 4. CDR1 and CDR2 from the germline V gene are MDHEN and SYDVKM. CDR3: CASSLGTATYEQYF. In DNA form, the CDR3 reads TGTGCCAGCAGTTTGGGGACAGCAACCTACGAGCAGTACTTC.

Only a few counts were recorded for this clone. The chain links TRBV30 to TRBJ1-1; D unresolved. The length of the CDR3 is 13 residues. Between the trimmed V and J ends, which lost 4 bases and 4 bases, there was a span of 13 bases. Germline V gene sequence: CDR1 GTSNPN, CDR2 SVGIG (reference sequence). CDR3 in amino acids: CAWIRGERTEAFF. CDR3 bases: TGTGCCTGGATCCGCGGGGAACGCACTGAAGCTTTCTTT.

The CDR3 nucleotides read TGTGCCAGCAGCTTGGCAGGGGCCCGTGGAGGCTACACCTTC. As protein: CASSLAGARGGYTF. The rearrangement joins TRBV5-4 to TRBJ1-2, with TRBD1 as a possible D gene (6 bases). The CDR3 has 14 residues. V lost 0 bases to trimming and J lost 8 bases, with 14 bases between them. CDR1 and CDR2 (germline): SGHNT, YYREEE (reference sequence).

J is TRBJ2-1 and V is TRBV6-4, with 10 bases matching TRBD2. The length of the CDR3 is 14 residues. V shed 0 bases and J 7 bases; nucleotides not matched to a gene: 0. From germline, CDR1 is MRHNA and CDR2 SNTAGT. The CDR3 region is CASSDSTSGNEQFF. The DNA for the CDR3 is TGTGCCAGCAGTGACTCGACTAGCGGGAATGAGCAGTTCTTC.

This clone was recorded a few times. V and J are TRBV29-1 and TRBJ2-7; 9 bases agree with TRBD2. The V segment lost 2 bases and the J segment 4 bases; nucleotides outside the gene matches: 9. The germline gives CDR1 SQVTM, CDR2 ANQGSEA. The CDR3 runs to 15 residues. The CDR3 DNA sequence: TGCAGCGTTGAAACGGACGCGGGAGGGGAATACGAGCAGTACTTC. Translated: CSVETDAGGEYEQYF.

The rearrangement uses TRBV29-1 and TRBJ2-7; D not resolved. Germline V CDR1 and CDR2: SQVTM, ANQGSEA. The CDR3 is 12 amino acids. Trimming took 7 bases from V and 3 from J, leaving 13 bases between them. The CDR3 sequence is CSAGLTLYEQYF. The CDR3 DNA follows: TGCAGCGCTGGCCTAACACTCTACGAGCAGTACTTC.

This clone was recorded a few times. The chain joins TRBV10-1 to TRBJ2-1; 12 nucleotides align to TRBD2. The ends lost 8 bases at V and 6 bases at J; junction bases unmatched: 8. Germline V gene lookup returns CDR1 WNHNN and CDR2 SYGVQD (reference sequence). The CDR3 is made up of 15 amino acids. CDR3 sequence reads: CASGLAGGNLNEQFF. As DNA, the CDR3 is TGCGCCAGCGGGCTAGCGGGAGGGAACCTCAATGAGCAGTTCTTC.

The gene calls are TRBV7-9 and TRBJ2-1, with 8 bases lining up with TRBD2. Germline V gene data show CDR1 as SEHNR and CDR2 as FQNEAQ (reference sequence). V was pared by 1 base and J by 3 bases, with 8 bases of the junction left unmatched. The CDR3 covers 17 residues. CDR3 nucleotides: TGTGCCAGCAGCTTAGTGAGCGTGACTAGCGACTACAATGAGCAGTTCTTC. This codes for CASSLVSVTSDYNEQFF.

V gene TRBV28 combines with J gene TRBJ1-4; D gene unclear. The germline CDR1 and CDR2 sequences are MDHEN and SYDVKM. V dropped 3 bases and J dropped 0 bases, with 14 bases sitting between them. The CDR3 has 17 residues. The CDR3 nucleotides are TGTGCCAGCAGTTTTGGGCGGGGTGACCCAACTAATGAAAAACTGTTTTTT. This gives the protein CASSFGRGDPTNEKLFF. Based on the CDR3 plus reference TRBV28 and TRBJ1-4, the full variable domain is DVKVTQSSRYLVKRTGEKVFLECVQDMDHENMFWYRQDPGLGLRLIYFSYDVKMKEKGDIPEGYSVSREKKERFSLILESASTNQTSMYLCASSFGRGDPTNEKLFFGSGTQLSVL.

V is TRBV28 and J is TRBJ2-3; D is ambiguous. Germline loops: CDR1 MDHEN, CDR2 SYDVKM. Deletions cut 6 bases from V and 0 bases from J, with 16 bases between. CDR3 length equals 16 residues. In DNA form, the CDR3 reads TGTGCCAGCAGCCCTTTGGTCCTTTCTAGCACAGATACGCAGTATTTT. Protein: CASSPLVLSSTDTQYF.

The chain uses TRBV29-1 and TRBJ1-1; D remains ambiguous. This CDR3 has 10 residues. From germline, CDR1 is SQVTM and CDR2 ANQGSEA. The germline V and J ends were trimmed by 4 bases and 7 bases, with 7 bases remaining between them. CDR3 sequence reads: CSVGSIEAFF. The CDR3 DNA sequence: TGCAGCGTTGGGTCTATTGAAGCTTTCTTT.

The chain links TRBV30 to TRBJ1-6; D may be TRBD1 (5 bases). V lost 7 bases, J lost 8 bases, and 12 bases lay in between. From germline, CDR1 is GTSNPN and CDR2 SVGIG (reference sequence). The CDR3 runs 12 residues. For the CDR3, the DNA is TGTGCCTCCGAGTGGGGGTATTCACCCCTCCACTTT. Translation: CASEWGYSPLHF.

This chain uses TRBV25-1 with TRBJ2-7; weak D call: TRBD1 (5 bases). V was pared by 1 base and J by 5 bases, with 12 bases between. CDR3 length: 14 amino acids. The germline gives CDR1 MGHDK, CDR2 SYGVNS. CDR3 loop: CASSELGQPHEQYF. The CDR3 DNA sequence: TGTGCCAGCAGTGAATTGGGGCAGCCCCACGAGCAGTACTTC.

Only a few counts were recorded for this clone. The chain has TRBV2 and TRBJ2-5; no definite D call. The germline CDR1 and CDR2 sequences are SNHLY and FYNNEI. The CDR3 loop spans 12 amino acids. V lost 1 base to trimming and J lost 13 bases, with 13 bases between them. The CDR3, as DNA: TGTGCCAGCAGTGAAGTAACCCTACTGAGGTACTTC. Translation: CASSEVTLLRYF.

The J gene is TRBJ2-7, the V gene TRBV15; D not certain. Germline lookup yields CDR1 LNHNV and CDR2 YYDKDF (reference sequence). This CDR3 has 14 amino acids. V was cut by 6 bases and J by 0 bases, with 12 bases left in between. The DNA of the CDR3 is TGTGCCACCAGTCTTAGAGTAGCCTCCTACGAGCAGTACTTC. Amino acid sequence: CATSLRVASYEQYF.

The chain has TRBV7-9 and TRBJ2-1; D uncertain. The CDR3 spans 11 residues. The V gene's germline CDR1 is SEHNR and CDR2 FQNEAQ (reference sequence). V was cut by 3 bases and J by 10 bases, with 7 bases left in between. The CDR3 coding sequence is TGTGCCAGCAGCTTGGGGAACGAGCAGTTCTTC. Its protein product is CASSLGNEQFF.

This clone was picked up a small number of times. This chain links TRBV11-3 with TRBJ2-2; no definite D call. Trimming took 6 bases from V and 4 from J, leaving 6 bases between them. There are 12 residues in the CDR3. Germline CDR1 reads SGHNT; CDR2 reads YENEEA. The CDR3 here is CASRLSTGELFF. The CDR3 nucleotides are TGTGCCAGCAGGTTGAGCACCGGGGAGCTGTTTTTT.

The chain combines TRBV13 with TRBJ1-2, with TRBD1 identical over 12 bases. Germline-derived CDR1 and CDR2 are PRHDT and FYEKMQ (reference sequence). The length of the CDR3 is 16 residues. V lost 0 bases and J lost 8; bases outside the gene matches: 7. The CDR3 region is CASSLGRDRGRGGYTF. The CDR3 DNA follows: TGTGCCAGCAGCTTAGGCCGGGACAGGGGGCGCGGAGGCTACACCTTC.

The rearrangement uses TRBV27 and TRBJ2-5; the D gene could be TRBD1 or TRBD2 (6 bases each). The CDR3 runs to 16 residues. CDR1 MNHEY and CDR2 SMNVEV come from the germline V gene (reference sequence). V lost 8 bases to trimming and J lost 5 bases, with 24 bases between them. CDR3 DNA: TGTGCCAGCTTGAGGGGGGCGCCAAAGTTGGGGGAGACCCAGTACTTC. This encodes CASLRGAPKLGETQYF.

The V gene is TRBV7-3, the J gene TRBJ2-1, with 7 nucleotides matching TRBD2. The V gene end was trimmed by 5 bases and the J gene end by 8 bases; junction bases not matched to a gene: 6. The germline gives CDR1 SGHTA, CDR2 FQGTGA. The CDR3 is 13 amino acids. The CDR3 loop is CASSPRRGDEQFF. The CDR3, as DNA: TGTGCCAGCAGCCCACGACGGGGGGATGAGCAGTTCTTC.

This sequence joins TRBV30 and TRBJ2-3; D gene uncertain. This CDR3 is built from 12 residues. Trimming took off 2 bases at V and 11 bases at J, with 14 bases between the two ends. CDR1 and CDR2 (germline): GTSNPN, SVGIG (reference sequence). In nucleotides, the CDR3 is TGTGCCTGGAGTCCAATTTCTCCCGGGCAGTATTTT. The encoded protein is CAWSPISPGQYF.